The present entry profiles one TCR beta chain with its context. Its target is not known. This sample is drawn from a study of Ad26.COV2.S vaccination and SARS-CoV-2 variants. At the level of the study: Participants got Ad26.COV2.S intramuscularly, once or twice 56 days apart.

The CDR3 sequence is 17 residues long. Per the germline V gene, CDR1 is MDHEN and CDR2 is SYDVKM. The germline V and J ends were trimmed by 3 bases and 0 bases, with 18 bases remaining between them. Notes on the study in general: Measurement of non-spike TCR breadth gave similar results in vaccine and placebo recipients.

Noted treatment: roughly 20 received Ad26.COV2.S at low or high dose, single or two shots; 5 received placebo; per-sample allocation not given. The investigators took samples on day 63 after the first vaccine or placebo injection. Participants' vaccine, an Ad26 vector, delivered Wuhan-strain SARS-CoV-2 spike. Here immunoSEQ multiplex PCR was the method, and the copy in TCRdb shows in-frame clones only, minus some. The repertoire consists of about 350,000 clones, with about 89% occurring once and the leading ten covering around 5.3%. This chain links TRBV28 with TRBJ2-7; no firm D call. This specimen was peripheral blood, taken in a trial of Ad26.COV2.S vaccine versus placebo. The TCR was taken from a person between 18 and 65 years old who received the Ad26.COV2.S COVID-19 vaccine or a placebo. The CDR3 loop is CASSFLWDGGSSYEQYF. CDR3 nucleotide sequence: TGTGCCAGCAGTTTCTTATGGGATGGTGGTAGCTCCTACGAGCAGTACTTC. The whole variable domain, remainder taken from reference TRBV28 and TRBJ2-7, is DVKVTQSSRYLVKRTGEKVFLECVQDMDHENMFWYRQDPGLGLRLIYFSYDVKMKEKGDIPEGYSVSREKKERFSLILESASTNQTSMYLCASSFLWDGGSSYEQYFGPGTRLTVT.